This TCR beta chain stems from a study of T-cell reconstitution after alpha-beta-depleted transplantation in children. This clonotype was seen repeatedly, ten times or more. Antigen unknown. Study-level results: Fresh T-cell production supplied most of the T-cell counts and diversity seen one year after transplant.

The CDR3 sequence is 16 residues long. Unmatched junction bases numbered 8, after V lost 4 bases and J lost 2 bases. Looked up from germline, CDR1 is MNHEY and CDR2 is SVGAGI. Unique molecular identifiers were incorporated when the TCRbeta library was constructed. TCRdb recomputed calls from the PCR reads with MiXCR, one row per CDR3 protein. The sample has 700,000 or so distinct CDR3 sequences, about 12% seen once. The clonotype was recovered from a girl aged 2 to 9 with congenital amegakaryocytic thrombocytopenia, due to receive a stem cell transplant. This specimen was PBMCs, taken before TCRalphabeta/CD19-depleted stem cell transplant. The chain carries TRBV6-5 and TRBJ1-3; 7 nucleotides align to TRBD1. CDR3 coding DNA: TGTGCCAGCAGTTCGCCGGACAGGACTCCTGGAAACACCATATATTTT. This sequence encodes CASSSPDRTPGNTIYF.